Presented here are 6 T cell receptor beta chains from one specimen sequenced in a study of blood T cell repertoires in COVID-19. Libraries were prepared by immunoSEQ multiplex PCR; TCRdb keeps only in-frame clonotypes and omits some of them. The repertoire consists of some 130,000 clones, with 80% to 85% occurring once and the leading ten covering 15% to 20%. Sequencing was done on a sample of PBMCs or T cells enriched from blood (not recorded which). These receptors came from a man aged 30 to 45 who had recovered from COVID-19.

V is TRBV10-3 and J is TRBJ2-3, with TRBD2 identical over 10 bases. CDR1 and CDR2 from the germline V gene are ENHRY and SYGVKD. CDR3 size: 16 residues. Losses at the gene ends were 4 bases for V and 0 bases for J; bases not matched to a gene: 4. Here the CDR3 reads CAISGTSGSSTDTQYF. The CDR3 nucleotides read TGTGCCATCAGTGGGACTAGCGGCTCTAGCACAGATACGCAGTATTTT.

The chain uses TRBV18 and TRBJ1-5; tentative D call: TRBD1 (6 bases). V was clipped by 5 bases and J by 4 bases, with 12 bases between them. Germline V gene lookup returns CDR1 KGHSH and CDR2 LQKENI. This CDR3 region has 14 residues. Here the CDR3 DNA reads TGTGCCAGCTCAGGGGGCAGGGTGAATCAGCCCCAGCATTTT. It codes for CASSGGRVNQPQHF.

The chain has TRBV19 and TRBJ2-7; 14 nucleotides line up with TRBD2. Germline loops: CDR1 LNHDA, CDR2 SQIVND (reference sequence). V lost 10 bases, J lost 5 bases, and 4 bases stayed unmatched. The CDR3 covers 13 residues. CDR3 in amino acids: CATGTSGSHEQYF. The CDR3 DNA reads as TGTGCCACCGGGACTAGCGGGAGTCACGAGCAGTACTTC.

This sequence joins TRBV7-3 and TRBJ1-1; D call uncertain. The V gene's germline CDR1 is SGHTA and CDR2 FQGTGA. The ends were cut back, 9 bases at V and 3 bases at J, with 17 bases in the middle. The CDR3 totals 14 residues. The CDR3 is CASRLAVTDTEAFF. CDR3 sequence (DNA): TGTGCCAGTAGATTAGCTGTCACGGACACTGAAGCTTTCTTT.

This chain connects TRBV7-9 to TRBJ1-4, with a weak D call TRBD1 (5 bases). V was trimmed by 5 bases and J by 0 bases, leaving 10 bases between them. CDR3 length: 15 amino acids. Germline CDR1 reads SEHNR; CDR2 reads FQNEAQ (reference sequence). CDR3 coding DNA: TGTGCCAGCAGCCCCGGAGGGGCAACTAATGAAAAACTGTTTTTT. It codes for CASSPGGATNEKLFF.

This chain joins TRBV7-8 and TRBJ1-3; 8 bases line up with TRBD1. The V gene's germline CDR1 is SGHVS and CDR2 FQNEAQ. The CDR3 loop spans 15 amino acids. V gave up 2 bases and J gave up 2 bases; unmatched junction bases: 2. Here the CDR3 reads CASSLRTGPGNTIYF. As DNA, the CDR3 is TGTGCCAGCAGCTTACGGACAGGGCCTGGAAACACCATATATTTT.